The T cell receptor (beta chain) described here comes from a study of cytomegalovirus exposure and HLA in healthy donors. As for the study in general: There were around 100 million unique TCR beta sequences, drawn from about 179 million T cells, in an earlier analysis. Study conclusions and caveats: One cluster of highly shared sequence variants probably arose as a sequencing artifact.

V shed 7 bases, J shed 5 bases, and the junction held 11 bases outside the gene matches. Germline V gives CDR1 SQVTM, CDR2 ANQGSEA. CDR3 length equals 14 residues. As for this clone: The antigen is unknown.

The PCR used 60 Vbeta and 13 Jbeta primers. The data were produced by immunoSEQ multiplex PCR, yet TCRdb's version contains in-frame clones alone and is incomplete. The sample has 150,000 or so clones; roughly 73% are singletons. The origin of this receptor is a man younger than 30 in good health and CMV-seropositive. The chain joins TRBV29-1 to TRBJ1-2; 9 bases fit TRBD1. Sequenced material: PBMCs. CDR3 loop: CSAHKDRGGYGYTF. CDR3 bases: TGCAGCGCCCACAAGGACAGGGGAGGTTATGGCTACACCTTC.